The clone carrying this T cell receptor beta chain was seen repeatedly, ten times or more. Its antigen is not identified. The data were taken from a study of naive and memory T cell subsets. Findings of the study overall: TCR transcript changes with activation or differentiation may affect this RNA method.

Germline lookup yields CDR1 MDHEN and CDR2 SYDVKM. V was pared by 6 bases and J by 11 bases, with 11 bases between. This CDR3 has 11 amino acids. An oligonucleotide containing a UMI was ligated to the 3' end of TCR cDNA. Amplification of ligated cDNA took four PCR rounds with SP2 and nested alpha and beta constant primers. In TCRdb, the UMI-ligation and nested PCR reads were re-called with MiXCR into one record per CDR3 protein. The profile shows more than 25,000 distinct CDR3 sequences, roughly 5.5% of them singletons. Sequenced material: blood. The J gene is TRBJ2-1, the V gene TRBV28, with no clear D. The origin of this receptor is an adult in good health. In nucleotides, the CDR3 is TGTGCCAGCAGCGAGAAGACTCAGCAGTTCTTC. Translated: CASSEKTQQFF.